A selection of T cell receptor beta chains follows, all from one sample in a study of T-cell reconstitution after alpha-beta-depleted transplantation in children. TCRdb re-derived calls from the PCR reads in MiXCR, one entry per CDR3 protein. The data show approximately 800,000 distinct CDR3 sequences, with roughly 15% seen just once and about 4.6% held by the top ten. Sequencing was performed on PBMCs, mostly from graft donor cells, taken 360 days after TCRalphabeta/CD19-depleted stem cell transplant. The receptors shown here come from a male patient between 10 and 17 years old who had a stem cell transplant for acute lymphoblastic leukemia, so the T cells may come from the graft donor. The CDR3 runs from the conserved cysteine through the conserved F or W.

TRBV10-3 CAIRKGQGAGNEQFF
TRBV10-3 CAISEKAGGKSYEQFF
TRBV11-1 CASRAAGTGFTSGEKLFF
TRBV6-5 CASSYSGGLWYTQYF
TRBV20-1 CSAPGTVRAKNIQYF
TRBV4-2 CASSQDGRGVKDTQYF
TRBV20-1 CSARVGPPQFF
TRBV15 CATSRGGTADTQYF
TRBV13 CASSPAGPYTEAFF
TRBV7-6 CASGRGYEQYF
TRBV12-3/TRBV12-4 CASSPGAGQGYGYTF
TRBV7-9 CASSLVQGDTQYF
TRBV20-1 CSARVDPLAKNIQYF
TRBV4-2 CASSQETDRPSEETQYF
TRBV2 CASSDGQGFNYGYTF
TRBV6-2/TRBV6-3 CASSYRRDFDHLSSYNEQFF
TRBV10-3 CAISESTRLAGDNEQFF
TRBV5-1 CASSLESGGRETQYF
TRBV6-5 CASSYLYAGELFF
TRBV27 CASRKVGGNYGYTF
TRBV12-3/TRBV12-4 CASSLGARSIQYF
TRBV18 CASSWSEVNTEAFF
TRBV4-1 CASSGRTSDYNGEQFF
TRBV6-6 CASSKTQVNPQHF
TRBV20-1 CSALRQTVYGYTF
TRBV6-5 CASRPPGTLSYGYTF
TRBV24-1 CATSLTGYNEQFF
TRBV28 CASADRGYNEQFF
TRBV4-1 CASSQGERSSGANVLTF
TRBV9 CASSATGGTTDTQYF
TRBV2 CASRRQGVDYEQYF
TRBV12-3/TRBV12-4 CASSLDGRGRQGYNYGYTF
TRBV5-1 CASSKGLAGLTSYEQYF
TRBV20-1 CSAVRGVEAFF
TRBV7-2 CASSLQVTGSNEQYF
TRBV28 CASSSGTSESEQYF
TRBV7-3 CASSLMGAAETQYF